Below, 9 T cell receptor beta chains from the same sample are listed, as sequenced in a study of regulatory T cells in long-lasting Graves disease. Relying on iRepertoire HTBI primers and Arm-PCR of CDR3 regions, the team built TCR beta libraries. TCRdb passed the multiplex PCR reads through MiXCR, listing each CDR3 protein once. The sample consists of over 500,000 distinct CDR3 sequences, roughly 15% of them appearing once. The time point was: newly diagnosed GD, antithyroid drugs for less than 3 months. PBMCs were the source of the RNA used for TCR sequencing. These data were also reused for a study on T cells in Graves' hyperthyroidism and ophthalmopathy.

Sample: peripheral blood mononuclear cells (PBMCs), taken at new diagnosis, from a patient treated with antithyroid drugs. The source of these receptors is a woman aged 30 to 39 with Graves disease.

CDR3 in DNA: TGTGCCAGCAGCGTTACAGGTGGACTAGCGGGAATGAGTGAGCAGTTCTTC. It codes for CASSVTGGLAGMSEQFF. This sequence joins TRBV9 and TRBJ2-1, with 12 bases matching TRBD2. In germline, CDR1 is SGDLS, CDR2 YYNGEE. J lost 9 bases, V lost 2 bases, and 12 bases had no gene match. The CDR3 has 17 residues.

V and J are TRBV4-1 and TRBJ2-7; TRBD2 agrees at 8 bases. The CDR3 extends over 15 amino acids. From germline, CDR1 is MGHRA and CDR2 YSYEKL. The V and J ends lost 0 bases and 4 bases, in that order; junction bases with no gene match: 5. The CDR3 reads CASSQDSSGRYEQYF. DNA of the CDR3: TGCGCCAGCAGCCAAGATTCCAGCGGGAGATACGAGCAGTACTTC.

This clonotype was seen many times. The chain is built from TRBV28 and TRBJ2-3, with D hard to call. The CDR3 sequence is 16 residues long. Germline V gene sequence: CDR1 MDHEN, CDR2 SYDVKM. V shed 2 bases and J shed 1 base, with 13 bases lying between them. In DNA, the CDR3 is TGTGCCAGCAGTTTAGCACCCCTTCCGGGCACAGATACGCAGTATTTT. Amino acid sequence: CASSLAPLPGTDTQYF.

The genes are TRBV30 and TRBJ1-6; unclear D gene. This CDR3 has 13 amino acids. CDR1 is GTSNPN and CDR2 is SVGIG in the germline V gene (reference sequence). V dropped 1 base and J dropped 6 bases, with 7 bases sitting between them. CDR3 sequence: CAWSGAANSPLHF. The CDR3, as DNA: TGTGCCTGGAGTGGGGCAGCTAATTCACCCCTCCACTTT.

This clonotype was counted only a few times. The chain carries TRBV28 and TRBJ1-3; D is uncertain. CDR3 length: 12 residues. The germline CDR1 and CDR2 sequences are MDHEN and SYDVKM. V dropped 6 bases and J dropped 5 bases, with 8 bases sitting between them. In DNA, the CDR3 is TGTGCCAGCAGCCAACGACGAAACACCATATATTTT. Its protein product is CASSQRRNTIYF.

This clonotype was observed a few times. The chain combines TRBV7-9 with TRBJ2-7; 7 bases line up with TRBD2. With V trimmed by 1 base and J by 6 bases, 3 bases remained unmatched. The germline V gene has CDR1 SEHNR and CDR2 FQNEAQ (reference sequence). The CDR3 runs to 13 residues. The CDR3 protein is CASSLEAGFEQYF. The DNA of the CDR3 is TGTGCCAGCAGCTTAGAAGCGGGGTTCGAGCAGTACTTC.

As for this clonotype: One junction end does not reproduce the germline sequence, and a read error may be involved. J is TRBJ2-1 and V is TRBV29-1; 10 bases match TRBD1. The germline CDR1 and CDR2 sequences are SQVTM and ANQGSEA. The length of the CDR3 is 14 residues. DNA for the CDR3: TGCGGCGTTGGATGGACAGGGGGGGTCAATGAGCAGTTCTTC. Translation: CGVGWTGGVNEQFF.

Here the CDR3 DNA reads TGTGCCAGCTCATTCGAGGGTGAAGCTTTCTTT. Amino acids: CASSFEGEAFF. The chain uses TRBV18 and TRBJ1-1; D ambiguous. The CDR3 is 11 residues long. Deletions cut 5 bases from V and 7 bases from J, with 8 bases between. Germline values: CDR1 KGHSH, CDR2 LQKENI.

This clonotype was detected ten times or more. V gene TRBV6-2 or TRBV6-3 combines with J gene TRBJ2-5; possibly TRBD1 for D (5 bases). Trimming removed 0 bases from V and 2 bases from J, with 10 bases in between. Germline CDR1 and CDR2: MNHEY and SVGEGT. This CDR3 spans 15 amino acids. The CDR3, as DNA: TGTGCCAGCAGTTACTCGTCAAGACAGCAAGAGACCCAGTACTTC. Its translation: CASSYSSRQQETQYF.